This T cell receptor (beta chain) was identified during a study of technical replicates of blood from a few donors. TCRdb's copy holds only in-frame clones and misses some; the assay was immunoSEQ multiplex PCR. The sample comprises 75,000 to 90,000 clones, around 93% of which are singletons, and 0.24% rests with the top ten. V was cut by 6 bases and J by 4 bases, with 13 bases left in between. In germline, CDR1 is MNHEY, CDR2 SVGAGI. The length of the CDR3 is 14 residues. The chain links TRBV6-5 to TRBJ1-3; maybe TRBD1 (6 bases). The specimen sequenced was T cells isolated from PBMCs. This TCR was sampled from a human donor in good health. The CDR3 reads CASRRTAHGNTIYF. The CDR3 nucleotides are TGTGCCAGCAGACGGACAGCTCACGGAAACACCATATATTTT.